These 21 T cell receptor beta chains were sequenced from one sample in a study of early T cells in non-severe SARS-CoV-2 infection. One entry per CDR3 protein, called by TCRdb with MiXCR from the 5' RACE reads. The sample gives 80,000 or so distinct CDR3 sequences, roughly 10% of which show up once; 12% is in the top ten. Material: whole blood, obtained at baseline. The receptor source for this set is an adult who was a healthcare worker with PCR-confirmed SARS-CoV-2 infection or an uninfected control (not recorded which).

The chain combines TRBV10-3 with TRBJ2-7; 8 bases are a match to TRBD1. From germline, CDR1 is ENHRY and CDR2 SYGVKD. The junction had 8 bases not matched to a gene; V was cut back by 4 bases and J by 3 bases. CDR3 size: 15 residues. The chain's CDR3 is CAISGQQGASYEQYF. The CDR3 nucleotides read TGTGCCATCAGTGGACAGCAGGGGGCCAGCTACGAGCAGTACTTC.

This chain joins TRBV19 and TRBJ1-5; D is uncertain. V lost 7 bases, J lost 3 bases, and 7 bases lay in between. Per germline, CDR1 LNHDA and CDR2 SQIVND (reference sequence). The CDR3 spans 12 residues. CDR3 bases: TGTGCCAGTAAGGCAGCCAATCAGCCCCAGCATTTT. Protein: CASKAANQPQHF.

This chain connects TRBV12-3 or TRBV12-4 to TRBJ2-1, with 7 bases aligning to TRBD2. The CDR3 is made up of 13 amino acids. V lost 2 bases, J lost 15 bases, and 10 bases stayed unmatched. The CDR3 spells CASSLSGVPHLFF. CDR3 coding DNA: TGTGCCAGCAGTTTAAGCGGGGTCCCGCACCTGTTCTTC.

In its sample, this clonotype was seen many times. The chain links TRBV2 to TRBJ1-5; no firm D call. Germline V gene sequence: CDR1 SNHLY, CDR2 FYNNEI. This CDR3 is 15 amino acids long. Trimming stripped 3 bases from V and 2 bases from J, with 11 bases between. CDR3 in DNA: TGTGCCAGCAGTGATGATGCGATGGGCAATCAGCCCCAGCATTTT. Its protein product is CASSDDAMGNQPQHF.

This clonotype was seen repeatedly, ten times or more. The genes are TRBV7-9 and TRBJ1-2, with D possibly being TRBD1 (6 bases). The CDR3 spans 13 residues. Germline-derived CDR1 and CDR2 are SEHNR and FQNEAQ (reference sequence). V was trimmed by 3 bases and J by 6 bases, leaving 11 bases between them. The CDR3 DNA follows: TGTGCCAGCAGCTTCAGGGGTGGAGATGGCTACACCTTC. Protein sequence: CASSFRGGDGYTF.

This clonotype was detected a few times. J is TRBJ2-7 and V is TRBV14; D tentatively reads TRBD1 or TRBD2 (5 bases each). Germline V gives CDR1 SGHDN, CDR2 FVKESK. V was clipped by 2 bases and J by 3 bases, with 11 bases between them. The CDR3 consists of 14 residues. The CDR3: CASSQLGRRYEQYF. As DNA, the CDR3 is TGTGCCAGCAGCCAATTGGGACGACGCTACGAGCAGTACTTC.

The chain is built from TRBV6-6 and TRBJ1-2; D is unresolved. Trimming removed 2 bases from V and 5 bases from J, with 18 bases in between. Germline CDR1 MNHNY, CDR2 SVGAGI (reference sequence). The CDR3 has 16 amino acids. CDR3 DNA sequence: TGTGCCAGCAGTTACGGGATCCGGCCCGGCGGATATGGCTACACCTTC. Translation: CASSYGIRPGGYGYTF.

V and J are TRBV9 and TRBJ1-1; unclear D gene. CDR1 and CDR2 (germline): SGDLS, YYNGEE. The CDR3 sequence is 15 residues long. Trimming stripped 0 bases from V and 0 bases from J, with 9 bases between. The CDR3 bases are TGTGCCAGCAGCGTAGGTGTAGGGATGAACACTGAAGCTTTCTTT. Amino acids: CASSVGVGMNTEAFF.

This clonotype was observed at least ten times. The chain recombines TRBV2 with TRBJ2-1, with D unresolved. Looked up from germline, CDR1 is SNHLY and CDR2 is FYNNEI. Between the trimmed V and J ends, which lost 7 bases and 10 bases, there was a span of 17 bases. This CDR3 region has 13 residues. CDR3 amino acids: CASIIPAGREQFF. CDR3 nucleotide sequence: TGTGCCAGCATTATCCCGGCTGGTCGGGAGCAGTTCTTC.

The sample holds many counts of this clonotype. The DNA of the CDR3 is TGCGCCAGCAGCTTGCGGGTTCCCGGGGAGCTGTTTTTT. It specifies CASSLRVPGELFF. The V gene is TRBV5-1, the J gene TRBJ2-2; D gene ambiguous. The CDR3 has 13 amino acids. V lost 1 base to trimming and J lost 6 bases, with 7 bases between them. CDR1 and CDR2 from the germline V gene are SGHRS and YFSETQ.

This clonotype was seen many times. The chain combines TRBV28 with TRBJ1-1; no firm D call. V lost 4 bases to trimming and J lost 4 bases, with 4 bases between them. Per the germline V gene, CDR1 is MDHEN and CDR2 is SYDVKM. This CDR3 spans 11 amino acids. The DNA for the CDR3 is TGTGCCAGCAGTTCTGTCACTGAAGCTTTCTTT. Its translation: CASSSVTEAFF.

This clonotype was recorded at least ten times. The V gene is TRBV10-3, the J gene TRBJ1-1; 9 bases agree with TRBD1. Germline-derived CDR1 and CDR2 are ENHRY and SYGVKD. V dropped 10 bases and J dropped 3; count of bases not matched to a gene: 6. The CDR3 spans 13 residues. CDR3 nucleotides: TGTGCCAAGCGACAGGGGGAGGACACTGAAGCTTTCTTT. This translates into CAKRQGEDTEAFF.

This clonotype was counted between two and nine times. The rearrangement links TRBV2 to TRBJ1-5; D gene ambiguous. V was pared by 7 bases and J by 2 bases, with 12 bases between. This CDR3 is 14 amino acids long. Germline values: CDR1 SNHLY, CDR2 FYNNEI. The CDR3 DNA reads TGTGCCAGCAAGGACGGAACGGGCAATCAGCCCCAGCATTTT. Encoded protein: CASKDGTGNQPQHF.

The CDR3 DNA reads as TGTGCCAGCGCAGAGACAGGGTTGGGCACTGAAGCTTTCTTT. Translation gives CASAETGLGTEAFF. This chain links TRBV18 with TRBJ1-1; the match to TRBD1 covers 7 bases. V gave up 8 bases and J gave up 4 bases; unmatched junction bases: 10. This CDR3 spans 14 amino acids. Germline V CDR1 and CDR2: KGHSH, LQKENI.

This chain joins TRBV9 and TRBJ2-3; D uncertain. The V end lost 2 bases, the J end lost 7 bases, and 5 bases lay between the germline ends. The CDR3 is 11 residues long. The germline V gene has CDR1 SGDLS and CDR2 YYNGEE. CDR3 sequence: CASSVGYTQYF. Here the CDR3 DNA reads TGTGCCAGCAGCGTGGGCTATACGCAGTATTTT.

The chain combines TRBV2 with TRBJ2-7; perhaps TRBD1 as D (5 bases). The V gene lost 3 bases and the J gene lost 2 bases, with 14 bases spanning the gap. CDR3 length: 15 amino acids. Germline-derived CDR1 and CDR2 are SNHLY and FYNNEI. The CDR3 DNA follows: TGTGCCAGCAGTGAGTTTGGGGCCAACCCCTACGAGCAGTACTTC. Translation gives CASSEFGANPYEQYF.

The genes are TRBV5-1 and TRBJ1-4; 7 nucleotides match TRBD1. V gave up 4 bases and J gave up 0 bases; unmatched junction bases: 9. The CDR3 is 17 amino acids. Germline V gene lookup returns CDR1 SGHRS and CDR2 YFSETQ. The CDR3 is CASSRSSTGSTNEKLFF. The CDR3 DNA reads as TGCGCCAGCAGCCGAAGCTCGACAGGGTCAACTAATGAAAAACTGTTTTTT.

This clonotype was observed a handful of times. V gene TRBV20-1 combines with J gene TRBJ2-7, with a weak D call TRBD2 (6 bases). The CDR3 runs to 12 residues. Per germline, CDR1 DFQATT and CDR2 SNEGSKA (reference sequence). The V gene lost 3 bases and the J gene lost 5 bases, with 11 bases spanning the gap. DNA for the CDR3: TGCAGTGCTAGCGGGGGACCGGACGAGCAGTACTTC. This gives the protein CSASGGPDEQYF.

The chain's CDR3 is CSVEWKGQGPKKQYF. The CDR3 DNA reads TGCAGCGTTGAATGGAAGGGACAGGGACCGAAGAAGCAGTACTTC. The chain couples TRBV29-1 to TRBJ2-7; TRBD1 matches at 9 bases. Germline CDR1 and CDR2: SQVTM and ANQGSEA. The CDR3 runs to 15 residues. V trimming: 2 bases; J trimming: 8 bases; junction bases outside the gene matches: 13.

The J gene is TRBJ2-3, the V gene TRBV20-1; TRBD2 matches 8 bases. The length of the CDR3 is 15 residues. Germline assignment: CDR1 DFQATT and CDR2 SNEGSKA (reference sequence). Trimming took 6 bases from V and 0 from J; bases not matched to a gene: 8. The CDR3 coding sequence is TGCAGTGCCTTAGGGCGGGGGGCGAGCACAGATACGCAGTATTTT. Translated: CSALGRGASTDTQYF.

This clonotype was detected a few times. The chain has TRBV19 and TRBJ1-3; unclear D gene. The CDR3 is 17 residues long. Germline V gives CDR1 LNHDA, CDR2 SQIVND (reference sequence). Trimming took off 3 bases at V and 0 bases at J, with 15 bases between the two ends. This CDR3 reads CASSILGVGISGNTIYF. The CDR3 DNA reads as TGTGCCAGTAGTATTTTGGGAGTAGGGATCTCTGGAAACACCATATATTTT.